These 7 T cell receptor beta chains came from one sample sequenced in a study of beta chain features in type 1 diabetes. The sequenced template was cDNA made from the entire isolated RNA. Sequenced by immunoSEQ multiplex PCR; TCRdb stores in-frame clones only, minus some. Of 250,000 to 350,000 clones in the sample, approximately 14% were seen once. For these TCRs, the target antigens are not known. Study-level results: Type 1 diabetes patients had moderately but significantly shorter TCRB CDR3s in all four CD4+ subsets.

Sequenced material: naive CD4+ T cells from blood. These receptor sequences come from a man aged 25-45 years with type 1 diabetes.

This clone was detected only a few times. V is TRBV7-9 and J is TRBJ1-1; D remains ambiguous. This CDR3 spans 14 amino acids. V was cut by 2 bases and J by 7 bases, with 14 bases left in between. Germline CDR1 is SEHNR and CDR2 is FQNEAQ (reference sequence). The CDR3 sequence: CASSLNILPVEAFF. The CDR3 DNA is TGTGCCAGCAGCTTAAATATACTACCAGTTGAAGCTTTCTTT.

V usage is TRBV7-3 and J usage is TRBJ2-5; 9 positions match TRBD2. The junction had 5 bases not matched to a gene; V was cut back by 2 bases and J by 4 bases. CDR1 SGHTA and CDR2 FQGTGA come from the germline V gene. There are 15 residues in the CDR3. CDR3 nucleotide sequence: TGTGCCAGCAGCTTACAGGGGACTAGCCGAGAGACCCAGTACTTC. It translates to CASSLQGTSRETQYF. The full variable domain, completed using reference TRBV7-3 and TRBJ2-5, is GAGVSQTPSNKVTEKGKYVELRCDPISGHTALYWYRQSLGQGPEFLIYFQGTGAADDSGLPNDRFFAVRPEGSVSTLKIQRTERGDSAVYLCASSLQGTSRETQYFGPGTRLLVL.

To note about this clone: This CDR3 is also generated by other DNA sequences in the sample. In nucleotides, the CDR3 is TGCGCCAGCAGCTTGGGACAGGGTCAAGAGACCCAGTACTTC. This encodes CASSLGQGQETQYF. The chain is built from TRBV5-1 and TRBJ2-5; 7 bases map to TRBD1. With 0 bases clipped from V and 2 bases from J, the junction kept 1 base outside the gene matches. The CDR3 contains 14 residues. Germline V gene lookup returns CDR1 SGHRS and CDR2 YFSETQ.

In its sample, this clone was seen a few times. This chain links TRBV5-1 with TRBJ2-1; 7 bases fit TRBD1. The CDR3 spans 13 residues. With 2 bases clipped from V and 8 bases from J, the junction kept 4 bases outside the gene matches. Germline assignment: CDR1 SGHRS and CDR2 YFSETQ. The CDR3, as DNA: TGCGCCAGCAGCTTTGTAGGGGGCGATGAGCAGTTCTTC. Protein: CASSFVGGDEQFF.

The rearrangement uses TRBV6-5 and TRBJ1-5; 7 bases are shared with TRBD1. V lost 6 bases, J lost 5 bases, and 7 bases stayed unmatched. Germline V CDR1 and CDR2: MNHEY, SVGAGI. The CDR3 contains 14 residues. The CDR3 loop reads CASSRGTADQPQHF. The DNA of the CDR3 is TGTGCCAGCAGCCGGGGGACAGCTGATCAGCCCCAGCATTTT.

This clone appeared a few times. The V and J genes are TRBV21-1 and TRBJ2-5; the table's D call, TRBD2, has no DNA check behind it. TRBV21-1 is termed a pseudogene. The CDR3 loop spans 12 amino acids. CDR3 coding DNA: TGTGCCAGCAGCAACCATCGGGAGACCCAGTACTTC. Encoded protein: CASSNHRETQYF.

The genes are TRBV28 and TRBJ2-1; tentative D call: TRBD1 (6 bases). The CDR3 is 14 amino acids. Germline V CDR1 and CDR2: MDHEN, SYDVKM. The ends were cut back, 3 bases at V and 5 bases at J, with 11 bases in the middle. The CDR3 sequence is CASSFLDRDNEQFF. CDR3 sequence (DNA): TGTGCCAGCAGTTTTCTGGACAGAGACAATGAGCAGTTCTTC.